These 22 T cell receptor beta chains originate from one sample sequenced in a study of T cells in Graves' hyperthyroidism and ophthalmopathy. RNA transcripts yielded amplified TCR beta CDR3 regions. When the TCR CDR3 underwent first-round RT-PCR, the HTBI primer set was used. TCRdb ran MiXCR on the multiplex PCR reads and lists one entry per CDR3 protein. The sample shows 600,000 to 750,000 distinct CDR3 sequences, roughly 17% of them seen only once. Material for sequencing was blood. The receptors stem from a man between 50 and 59 years old with Graves' hyperthyroidism.

This chain joins TRBV11-3 and TRBJ2-4, with 8 bases that match TRBD2. The CDR3 consists of 20 residues. From germline, CDR1 is SGHNT and CDR2 YENEEA. The junction had 16 bases not matched to a gene; V was cut back by 0 bases and J by 3 bases. Written as DNA, the CDR3 is TGTGCCAGCAGCTTAGAGGGGGGGGCCAGGCTAGCGGGTTACAAAAACATTCAGTACTTC. Translation: CASSLEGGARLAGYKNIQYF.

This clonotype was found many times. The chain employs TRBV11-2 and TRBJ2-3, with D unresolved. The ends were cut back, 2 bases at V and 5 bases at J, with 26 bases in the middle. CDR1 is SGHAT and CDR2 is FQNNGV in the germline V gene. The CDR3 is 19 amino acids. Here the CDR3 reads CASSLSLLKSRDTGDTQYF. The CDR3 bases are TGTGCCAGCAGCTTATCATTGCTAAAATCTAGGGATACTGGAGATACGCAGTATTTT.

This clonotype was seen many times. V and J are TRBV10-2 and TRBJ2-1; D not certain. The CDR3 loop spans 14 amino acids. The V gene's germline CDR1 is WSHSY and CDR2 SAAADI. Trimming took 8 bases from V and 4 from J, leaving 15 bases between them. In DNA form, the CDR3 reads TGCGCCAGCCTACCAGGTCTGGTTTACAATGAGCAGTTCTTC. This sequence encodes CASLPGLVYNEQFF.

The J gene is TRBJ2-4, the V gene TRBV11-2, with D perhaps given as TRBD1 or TRBD2 (5 bases each). Germline V gene lookup returns CDR1 SGHAT and CDR2 FQNNGV. CDR3 length: 16 amino acids. Trimming took off 3 bases at V and 3 bases at J, with 15 bases between the two ends. CDR3 amino acids: CASSFLGVTVKNIQYF. CDR3 nucleotide sequence: TGTGCCAGCAGCTTCCTGGGGGTAACGGTCAAAAACATTCAGTACTTC.

In this sample, this clonotype turned up a few times. V is TRBV20-1 and J is TRBJ2-5, with 8 bases matching TRBD2. The CDR3 covers 13 residues. Germline loops: CDR1 DFQATT, CDR2 SNEGSKA (reference sequence). J was trimmed by 2 bases and V by 6 bases; bases with no gene match: 5. The CDR3 DNA sequence: TGCAGTGCACGACTAGCGTATCAAGAGACCCAGTACTTC. It translates to CSARLAYQETQYF.

The genes are TRBV19 and TRBJ2-7; D is perhaps TRBD2 (5 bases). Germline V gene data show CDR1 as LNHDA and CDR2 as SQIVND (reference sequence). V was cut by 0 bases and J by 3 bases, with 9 bases left in between. This CDR3 is built from 14 residues. The CDR3 nucleotides read TGTGCCAGTAGTATAGATGGGAGATACTACGAGCAGTACTTC. Residues: CASSIDGRYYEQYF.

In its sample, this clonotype was seen many times. The gene calls are TRBV11-3 and TRBJ1-3, with D perhaps matching TRBD1 (5 bases). V was shortened by 5 bases and J by 3 bases, with 14 bases between the two germline ends. The CDR3 spans 15 residues. In germline, CDR1 is SGHNT, CDR2 YENEEA. In nucleotides, the CDR3 is TGTGCCAGCAGCCCAGGAAGGGGCCATGGAAACACCATATATTTT. Protein sequence: CASSPGRGHGNTIYF.

This clonotype appeared many times. J is TRBJ2-5 and V is TRBV20-1; perhaps TRBD2 as D (5 bases). The germline V gene has CDR1 DFQATT and CDR2 SNEGSKA (reference sequence). Trimming pared 3 bases from V and 5 bases from J, leaving 19 bases between. CDR3 length equals 15 residues. CDR3 amino acids: CSARGLGGNRETQYF. CDR3 in DNA: TGCAGTGCTAGGGGTCTCGGAGGTAATAGGGAGACCCAGTACTTC.

V and J are TRBV20-1 and TRBJ2-5; 10 nucleotides match TRBD2. The V gene end was trimmed by 3 bases and the J gene end by 5 bases; junction bases not matched to a gene: 9. This CDR3 region has 15 residues. Germline values: CDR1 DFQATT, CDR2 SNEGSKA (reference sequence). This chain's CDR3 is CSASPLAGVDETQYF. CDR3 coding DNA: TGCAGTGCTAGTCCCCTAGCGGGAGTGGACGAGACCCAGTACTTC.

This CDR3 is CASSPPTDRATDTQYF. The CDR3 region has the DNA TGTGCCAGCAGCCCCCCGACGGACAGAGCCACAGATACGCAGTATTTT. The V and J genes are TRBV7-9 and TRBJ2-3, with a possible D match to TRBD1 (6 bases). Trimming took 5 bases from V and 2 from J, leaving 17 bases between them. The CDR3 has 16 residues. Germline V gives CDR1 SEHNR, CDR2 FQNEAQ (reference sequence).

The table lists this clonotype with a few counts. The chain joins TRBV27 to TRBJ1-5, with unresolved D. Trimming removed 5 bases at V and 7 bases at J, with 12 bases between. The CDR3 extends over 13 amino acids. CDR1 and CDR2 from the germline V gene are MNHEY and SMNVEV (reference sequence). This chain's CDR3 is CASSPNGYQPQHF. The CDR3 DNA is TGTGCCAGCAGTCCGAATGGGTACCAGCCCCAGCATTTT.

Details on this clonotype: Just one base apart from a much larger clone, this may be a read error. The chain recombines TRBV5-1 with TRBJ2-7; 7 nucleotides match TRBD2. Per germline, CDR1 SGHRS and CDR2 YFSETQ. The CDR3 length is 14 residues. The CDR3 spells CANSFTSDAYEQYF. CDR3 DNA sequence: TGCGCCAACAGCTTTACTAGCGATGCCTACGAGCAGTACTTC.

This clonotype has a count of ten or more. The V gene is TRBV28, the J gene TRBJ2-6, with D possibly being TRBD1 (6 bases). CDR1 is MDHEN and CDR2 is SYDVKM in the germline V gene. The CDR3 runs to 15 residues. Trimming stripped 5 bases from V and 2 bases from J, with 10 bases between. The DNA of the CDR3 is TGTGCCAGCAGTGTGACAGGTGCTGGGGCCAACGTCCTGACTTTC. It specifies CASSVTGAGANVLTF. The full variable domain, with the rest looked up from reference TRBV28 and TRBJ2-6, is DVKVTQSSRYLVKRTGEKVFLECVQDMDHENMFWYRQDPGLGLRLIYFSYDVKMKEKGDIPEGYSVSREKKERFSLILESASTNQTSMYLCASSVTGAGANVLTFGAGSRLTVL.

This clonotype has a count of ten or more. V usage is TRBV5-6 and J usage is TRBJ2-1; tentative D call: TRBD2 (5 bases). Germline values: CDR1 SGHDT, CDR2 YYEEEE. CDR3 length equals 13 residues. The V end lost 4 bases, the J end lost 10 bases, and 15 bases lay between the germline ends. The CDR3 bases are TGTGCCAGCAGCGGCGGGCCCCCGGGAGAGCAGTTCTTC. It codes for CASSGGPPGEQFF. Full variable domain (outside the CDR3, taken from reference TRBV5-6 and TRBJ2-1): DAGVTQSPTHLIKTRGQQVTLRCSPKSGHDTVSWYQQALGQGPQFIFQYYEEEERQRGNFPDRFSGHQFPNYSSELNVNALLLGDSALYLCASSGGPPGEQFFGPGTRLTVL.

In this sample, this clonotype turned up many times. J is TRBJ2-3 and V is TRBV12-3 or TRBV12-4; 7 nucleotides line up with TRBD2. The CDR3 extends over 17 amino acids. The junction had 10 bases not matched to a gene; V was cut back by 4 bases and J by 0 bases. The CDR3 region has the DNA TGTGCCAGCAGTTGGGAGGGTGGCGGAGGAAGCACAGATACGCAGTATTTT. It encodes CASSWEGGGGSTDTQYF.

This clonotype was counted many times. The chain links TRBV14 to TRBJ1-3; unclear D gene. The CDR3 extends over 14 amino acids. Germline V gene data show CDR1 as SGHDN and CDR2 as FVKESK. Trimming took 4 bases from V and 4 from J, leaving 11 bases between them. The DNA of the CDR3 is TGTGCCAGCAGCCTCAGTGGCTCGGGAAACACCATATATTTT. Encoded protein: CASSLSGSGNTIYF.

This clonotype was seen at least ten times. CDR3 sequence: CASSVVWGEGGRGDYNEQFF. The DNA for the CDR3 is TGTGCCAGCAGTGTGGTTTGGGGTGAGGGTGGAAGAGGGGATTACAATGAGCAGTTCTTC. The rearrangement joins TRBV2 to TRBJ2-1; either TRBD1 or TRBD2 may supply D (5 bases each). The germline V gene has CDR1 SNHLY and CDR2 FYNNEI. The CDR3 loop spans 20 amino acids. With 4 bases removed from V and 4 bases from J, the gap between germline ends came to 29 bases.

This clonotype was detected ten times or more. The chain employs TRBV18 and TRBJ1-1, with 12 bases matching TRBD1. V was clipped by 4 bases and J by 4 bases; unmatched bases: 4. The germline V gene encodes CDR1 KGHSH and CDR2 LQKENI. The CDR3 spans 15 residues. This CDR3 is CASSRDRGRLTEAFF. The CDR3 DNA reads as TGTGCCAGCTCACGGGACAGGGGGCGGCTCACTGAAGCTTTCTTT.

The chain has TRBV28 and TRBJ2-2, with unresolved D. With 6 bases removed from V and 9 bases from J, the gap between germline ends came to 8 bases. CDR1 is MDHEN, CDR2 SYDVKM, per germline. The CDR3 sequence is 11 residues long. The DNA of the CDR3 is TGTGCCAGCAGCCCTAAATGGGAGCTGTTTTTT. Translation: CASSPKWELFF.

In its sample, this clonotype was seen a few times. The chain's CDR3 is CSARDRDRSLRNTEAFF. The CDR3 DNA reads as TGCAGTGCTAGAGATCGGGACAGGTCCTTGAGGAACACTGAAGCTTTCTTT. The rearrangement uses TRBV20-1 and TRBJ1-1; 8 bases agree with TRBD1. Germline V lookup: CDR1 DFQATT, CDR2 SNEGSKA (reference sequence). V shed 0 bases, J shed 1 base, and the junction held 10 bases outside the gene matches. This CDR3 has 17 amino acids.

This clonotype has at least ten counts. The chain uses TRBV24-1 and TRBJ2-2; 11 nucleotides agree with TRBD1. Germline lookup yields CDR1 KGHDR and CDR2 SFDVKD. This CDR3 has 19 amino acids. J lost 3 bases, V lost 5 bases, and 13 bases had no gene match. The CDR3 coding sequence is TGTGCCACCAGTGTTGAGGGGTGGACAGGGGGCCGGGACACCGGGGAGCTGTTTTTT. It specifies CATSVEGWTGGRDTGELFF.

The chain carries TRBV28 and TRBJ2-3, with D possibly matching TRBD2 (7 bases). The CDR3 is made up of 17 amino acids. Per the germline V gene, CDR1 is MDHEN and CDR2 is SYDVKM. Trimming pared 3 bases from V and 5 bases from J, leaving 21 bases between. For the CDR3, the DNA is TGTGCCAGCAGTTTTACGATCGACTTAGGGGGGGGAGATACGCAGTATTTT. As protein: CASSFTIDLGGGDTQYF.